These T cell receptor beta chains were read from a single sample in a study of T cells in Graves' hyperthyroidism and ophthalmopathy. TCRdb analysed the multiplex PCR reads with MiXCR anew, one entry per CDR3 protein. The sample lists around 420,000 distinct CDR3 sequences, around 16% occurring once. Sequences were obtained from blood. The receptors come from a woman between 18 and 30 years old with Graves' hyperthyroidism. Each CDR3 is given with its conserved first and last residue.

j_gene: TRBJ2-5; v_gene: TRBV13; CDR3aa: CASSSTGQIGETQYF
j_gene: TRBJ2-1; v_gene: TRBV19; CDR3aa: CASSIQLFSYNEQFF
j_gene: TRBJ2-1; v_gene: TRBV3-1; CDR3aa: CASSLRTGGGGEQFF
j_gene: TRBJ2-5; v_gene: TRBV10-3; CDR3aa: CAISGTIGETQYF
j_gene: TRBJ2-5; v_gene: TRBV7-9; CDR3aa: CASSFYRAETQYF
j_gene: TRBJ1-5; v_gene: TRBV19; CDR3aa: CASRINRDRGSNQPQHF
j_gene: TRBJ2-5; v_gene: TRBV20-1; CDR3aa: CSARTTVQETQYF
j_gene: TRBJ1-2; v_gene: TRBV6-1; CDR3aa: CASRQDRGGGYTF
j_gene: TRBJ2-5; v_gene: TRBV15; CDR3aa: CATSRGVAGGETQYF
j_gene: TRBJ2-2; v_gene: TRBV7-9; CDR3aa: CASSPSGVNTGELFF
j_gene: TRBJ2-7; v_gene: TRBV2; CDR3aa: CASSEADEQYF
j_gene: TRBJ2-6; v_gene: TRBV12-3/TRBV12-4; CDR3aa: CASSKTSGPSGANVLTF
j_gene: TRBJ2-1; v_gene: TRBV15; CDR3aa: CATRGLARNNEQFF
j_gene: TRBJ1-1; v_gene: TRBV5-1; CDR3aa: CASSLLPGANTEAFF
j_gene: TRBJ1-1; v_gene: TRBV28; CDR3aa: CASSYTAFMNTEAFF
j_gene: TRBJ2-4; v_gene: TRBV5-1; CDR3aa: CASSLEGAKNIQYF
j_gene: TRBJ2-5; v_gene: TRBV7-6; CDR3aa: CASSLVRTQYF
j_gene: TRBJ1-3; v_gene: TRBV18; CDR3aa: CASSPGQPVGNTIYF
j_gene: TRBJ1-5; v_gene: TRBV6-2/TRBV6-3; CDR3aa: CASKESRLSNQPQHF
j_gene: TRBJ2-1; v_gene: TRBV7-3; CDR3aa: CASSLLSSGAYNEQFF
j_gene: TRBJ2-2; v_gene: TRBV7-3; CDR3aa: CASSSARSGGYTGELFF
j_gene: TRBJ2-1; v_gene: TRBV5-1; CDR3aa: CASSSLTGQHNEQFF
j_gene: TRBJ2-1; v_gene: TRBV7-9; CDR3aa: CASTPVKGGYNEQFF
j_gene: TRBJ1-2; v_gene: TRBV29-1; CDR3aa: CSVELQSNYGYTF
j_gene: TRBJ2-7; v_gene: TRBV27; CDR3aa: CASSPNNAYEQYF
j_gene: TRBJ2-3; v_gene: TRBV11-2; CDR3aa: CASSLDPAGGDTQYF
j_gene: TRBJ1-6; v_gene: TRBV6-1; CDR3aa: CASSSGQGSYNSPLHF
j_gene: TRBJ2-5; v_gene: TRBV6-1; CDR3aa: CASKPLEVQETQYF
j_gene: TRBJ2-7; v_gene: TRBV24-1; CDR3aa: CATSDSGAWEQYF
j_gene: TRBJ2-7; v_gene: TRBV10-3; CDR3aa: CAISRGEEYEQYF
j_gene: TRBJ2-1; v_gene: TRBV28; CDR3aa: CASSFVGHGTNNEQFF
j_gene: TRBJ2-7; v_gene: TRBV28; CDR3aa: CASSLCGGVNEQYF
j_gene: TRBJ2-1; v_gene: TRBV3-1; CDR3aa: CASGPGLLGDEQFF
j_gene: TRBJ1-2; v_gene: TRBV12-5; CDR3aa: CASGPPWTGELYGYTF
j_gene: TRBJ1-1; v_gene: TRBV6-6; CDR3aa: CASSYGGQNTEAFF
j_gene: TRBJ2-7; v_gene: TRBV28; CDR3aa: CASSLPTSGLLGEQYF
j_gene: TRBJ2-7; v_gene: TRBV2; CDR3aa: CASSSTRDYRGEQYF
j_gene: TRBJ2-1; v_gene: TRBV12-5; CDR3aa: CASGLTRYNEQFF
j_gene: TRBJ1-2; v_gene: TRBV9; CDR3aa: CASSVGTAWGYTF
j_gene: TRBJ2-5; v_gene: TRBV2; CDR3aa: CATNRGHFETQYF
j_gene: TRBJ2-7; v_gene: TRBV5-1; CDR3aa: CASSLGGGTLNEQYF
j_gene: TRBJ1-2; v_gene: TRBV3-1; CDR3aa: CASSHTTGDYGYTF
j_gene: TRBJ2-3; v_gene: TRBV7-2; CDR3aa: CASSPRGPDTQYF
j_gene: TRBJ1-5; v_gene: TRBV2; CDR3aa: CASSAPGGAEGPQHF
j_gene: TRBJ1-6; v_gene: TRBV6-1; CDR3aa: CASTRTTDSPLHF
j_gene: TRBJ2-1; v_gene: TRBV6-1; CDR3aa: CASSEPFPRSLYNEQFF
j_gene: TRBJ2-1; v_gene: TRBV2; CDR3aa: CASSGASGSYNEQFF
j_gene: TRBJ2-3; v_gene: TRBV11-1; CDR3aa: CASRTSSTDTQYF
j_gene: TRBJ2-7; v_gene: TRBV20-1; CDR3aa: CSADRLAGYEQYF
j_gene: TRBJ1-4; v_gene: TRBV28; CDR3aa: CASSFGGTRNEKLFF
j_gene: TRBJ1-2; v_gene: TRBV7-9; CDR3aa: CASSQAGPHYGYTF
j_gene: TRBJ2-7; v_gene: TRBV18; CDR3aa: CASSPASSGGFYEQYF
j_gene: TRBJ2-3; v_gene: TRBV9; CDR3aa: CASSVGGGGSDTQYF
j_gene: TRBJ1-1; v_gene: TRBV12-3/TRBV12-4; CDR3aa: CASSPRTVAWGRTEAFF
j_gene: TRBJ1-2; v_gene: TRBV28; CDR3aa: CASRTAYGYTF
j_gene: TRBJ2-5; v_gene: TRBV28; CDR3aa: CASSPLAETQYF